The clone carrying this TCR beta chain came up many times. Its target is not known. V shed 2 bases and J shed 0 bases, with 16 bases lying between them. Germline CDR1 SEHNR, CDR2 FQNEAQ (reference sequence). This CDR3 comprises 17 residues. This entry comes from a study of early T cells in non-severe SARS-CoV-2 infection. Study-wide context: Unsorted whole-blood RNA was sequenced in bulk, leaving chains unpaired.

cDNA molecules, individually, were tagged with unique molecular identifiers. TCRdb reprocessed the 5' RACE reads with MiXCR, giving one entry per CDR3 protein. Of around 70,000 distinct CDR3 sequences listed, 11% were seen once; the top ten hold around 5.8%. General study results and limits: Matches to VDJdb favored anti-spike CD8 responses and missed private and CD4 specificities.

The specimen sequenced was whole blood. V gene TRBV7-9 combines with J gene TRBJ1-1; D might be TRBD1 (6 bases). This TCR was sampled from an adult who was a healthcare worker with PCR-confirmed SARS-CoV-2 infection or an uninfected control (not recorded which). As DNA, the CDR3 is TGTGCCAGCAGCTTACGACAGGTGGGGGGCATGAACACTGAAGCTTTCTTT. This sequence encodes CASSLRQVGGMNTEAFF.